This T cell receptor (beta chain) is from a study of graft-versus-host responses after intestinal transplantation. V lost 0 bases to trimming and J lost 2 bases, with 14 bases between them. Germline CDR1 MNHNS, CDR2 SASEGT. The CDR3 runs 17 residues. Assay used: immunoSEQ multiplex PCR; TCRdb lists only in-frame clones, some missing. The sample contains about 71,000 clones, 90% of which appear only once. On this clone: What it binds is unknown.

The material sequenced was unstimulated CD8+ T cells sorted from spleen or lymph node cells, taken before intestinal transplant. This chain joins TRBV6-1 and TRBJ1-5; perhaps TRBD1 as D (6 bases). The origin of this receptor is a human donor who received an intestinal transplant. CDR3 sequence reads: CASSEAGTGWGNQPQHF. In DNA form, the CDR3 reads TGTGCCAGCAGTGAAGCGGGTACAGGGTGGGGCAATCAGCCCCAGCATTTT.